These T cell receptor beta chains were read from a single sample in a study of beta chain features in type 1 diabetes. Repertoires were generated with immunoSEQ multiplex PCR, while TCRdb's copy carries only in-frame clones and drops some. The table lists under 450,000 clones, about 14% of them singletons. Specimen: naive CD4+ T cells from blood. The receptors derive from a woman aged 18-30 years in good health. Both conserved end residues are part of each CDR3. A D gene is named only where the DNA matches it firmly. Size values are once, few and many counts, or a class for expanded clones, and some rows have none.

cdr3_aa cdr3_nt j_call d_call v_call clone_size
CASSQDPFRQGMTSGSKYEQYF TGTGCCAGCAGCCAAGATCCTTTTCGGCAGGGGATGACTAGCGGGAGTAAATACGAGCAGTACTTC TRBJ2-7 TRBD2 TRBV14 .
CASTGLGGLQHF TGTGCCAGCACCGGACTAGGGGGTCTCCAGCACTTC TRBJ2-5 . TRBV28 .
CASSVGSSGSCNEQFF TGTGCCAGCAGCGTAGGTTCTAGCGGGAGTTGTAATGAGCAGTTCTTC TRBJ2-1 TRBD2 TRBV9 once
CSVARRNEKLFF TGCAGCGTTGCCCGGAGGAATGAAAAACTGTTTTTT TRBJ1-4 . TRBV29-1 few
CASSRVAVRGDEQFF TGTGCCAGCAGTCGCGTAGCGGTAAGAGGGGATGAGCAGTTCTTC TRBJ2-1 . TRBV6-4 few
CASSLTPGTGDYEQYF TGCGCCAGCAGCTTAACCCCAGGGACAGGAGACTACGAGCAGTACTTC TRBJ2-7 TRBD1 TRBV5-1 .
CASSLSQGTSGQYF TGTGCCAGCAGCTTATCGCAGGGGACGAGTGGGCAGTACTTC TRBJ2-7 . TRBV7-9 .
CASDRDTQLNTEAFF TGTGCCAGTGACCGGGACACCCAATTGAACACTGAAGCTTTCTTT TRBJ1-1 . TRBV28 .
CASSVTSGVETQYF TGTGCCAGCAGTGTAACTAGCGGGGTAGAGACCCAGTACTTC TRBJ2-5 TRBD2 TRBV2 .
CASSSRDRGYNEQFF TGTGCCAGCAGCTCCCGGGACAGGGGCTACAATGAGCAGTTCTTC TRBJ2-1 TRBD1 TRBV5-5 few
CAWSVKRGIADTQYF TGTGCCTGGAGTGTTAAACGGGGGATCGCAGATACGCAGTATTTT TRBJ2-3 . TRBV30 few
CASRTGNTGELFF TGTGCCAGCAGGACAGGGAACACCGGGGAGCTGTTTTTT TRBJ2-2 . TRBV9 .
CSVEAGGLRTDTQYF TGCAGCGTTGAAGCTGGTGGACTGCGCACAGATACGCAGTATTTT TRBJ2-3 . TRBV29-1 .
CASSLATGTDTQYF TGTGCCAGCAGCTTAGCGACTGGCACAGATACGCAGTATTTT TRBJ2-3 . TRBV11-3 .
CATSRDQGASTDTQYF TGTGCCACCAGCAGAGATCAGGGGGCTAGCACAGATACGCAGTATTTT TRBJ2-3 TRBD1 TRBV15 .
CACLAGGLSEQFF TGTGCCTGCCTAGCGGGAGGCCTCAGTGAGCAGTTCTTC TRBJ2-1 TRBD2 TRBV30 few
CASSVASQETQYF TGTGCCAGCAGCGTAGCTTCCCAAGAGACCCAGTACTTC TRBJ2-5 . TRBV9 few
CASNSGRHTDTQYF TGTGCCAGCAATAGCGGGAGACACACAGATACGCAGTATTTT TRBJ2-3 TRBD2 TRBV11-2 once
CASSYSGQGSLDTQYF TGTGCCAGCAGTTACTCCGGACAGGGGTCGCTAGATACGCAGTATTTT TRBJ2-3 TRBD1 TRBV6-5 .
CASTRLESYEQYF TGTGCCAGCACCCGGTTGGAGTCCTACGAGCAGTACTTC TRBJ2-7 . TRBV28 .
CASSYVPLLDNEQFF TGTGCCAGCAGTTACGTACCCTTACTTGACAATGAGCAGTTCTTC TRBJ2-1 . TRBV6-5 .
CASSPWDRDYGYTF TGTGCCAGCAGTCCGTGGGACAGGGACTATGGCTACACCTTC TRBJ1-2 TRBD1 TRBV6-6 few
CAWSVLGQFLYEQYF TGTGCCTGGAGTGTACTAGGACAGTTCCTCTACGAGCAGTACTTC TRBJ2-7 . TRBV30 few
CASRDGHGGSYEQYF TGTGCCAGCAGGGATGGACATGGCGGATCCTACGAGCAGTACTTC TRBJ2-7 . TRBV2 .
CAIRFSDSSYEQYF TGTGCCATCAGGTTTTCGGACAGTTCCTACGAGCAGTACTTC TRBJ2-7 . TRBV10-3 few
CASSFYRQGVEAFF TGTGCCAGCAGCTTTTATCGACAGGGTGTGGAAGCTTTCTTT TRBJ1-1 TRBD1 TRBV7-2 .
CSVVGQGAFGYTF TGCAGCGTCGTGGGACAAGGGGCCTTTGGCTACACCTTC TRBJ1-2 . TRBV29-1 .
CATSVGGVRETQYF TGTGCCACCAGCGTAGGGGGGGTTCGAGAGACCCAGTACTTC TRBJ2-5 . TRBV15 .
CSVTGGRNTEAFF TGCAGCGTGACGGGAGGGAGGAACACTGAAGCTTTCTTT TRBJ1-1 . TRBV29-1 .
CASSSPRLSGTLAKNIQYF TGTGCCAGCAGCTCACCCCGACTCAGCGGGACCTTAGCCAAAAACATTCAGTACTTC TRBJ2-4 TRBD2 TRBV7-8 few
CASSARVSRATGELFF TGCGCCAGCAGTGCTCGGGTATCCAGGGCCACCGGGGAGCTGTTTTTT TRBJ2-2 . TRBV5-1 .
CASSFSGQSYGYTF TGTGCCAGCAGCTTCTCGGGACAGAGCTATGGCTACACCTTC TRBJ1-2 TRBD1 TRBV5-4 few
CASIPPGQPLSSYNEQFF TGTGCCAGCATTCCACCGGGACAGCCCCTGAGCTCCTACAATGAGCAGTTCTTC TRBJ2-1 TRBD1 TRBV27 .
CAAGSSGQGVGELFF TGTGCCGCGGGTTCGTCGGGACAGGGGGTCGGGGAGCTGTTTTTT TRBJ2-2 TRBD1 TRBV28 .
CASSLVPGQQNNEQFF TGTGCCAGCAGCTTAGTTCCGGGACAGCAAAACAATGAGCAGTTCTTC TRBJ2-1 TRBD1 TRBV11-3 few
CASSPGPGRPNTEAFF TGTGCCAGCAGCCCTGGACCGGGAAGGCCCAACACTGAAGCTTTCTTT TRBJ1-1 . TRBV5-4 .
CASSLARAETQYF TGTGCCAGCAGCTTAGCCAGGGCAGAGACCCAGTACTTC TRBJ2-5 . TRBV7-3 .
CASSSRGGRSGRAQNEQFF TGTGCCAGCAGCTCCCGAGGGGGAAGGTCGGGGAGGGCCCAGAATGAGCAGTTCTTC TRBJ2-1 . TRBV11-2 few
CASNRAGSTDTQYF TGTGCCAGCAACAGGGCTGGGAGCACAGATACGCAGTATTTT TRBJ2-3 . TRBV2 .
CAISESGTGGEQYF TGTGCCATCAGTGAGTCCGGGACAGGGGGCGAGCAGTACTTC TRBJ2-7 TRBD1 TRBV10-3 .
CASSLDLSGANVLTF TGTGCCAGCAGTTTGGACTTGTCTGGGGCCAACGTCCTGACTTTC TRBJ2-6 . TRBV5-4 .
CASSPRTGLEEQYF TGTGCCAGCAGCCCCCGGACAGGTTTAGAGGAGCAGTACTTC TRBJ2-7 TRBD1 TRBV14 few
CAWARDFADAFF TGTGCCTGGGCCCGTGACTTCGCTGATGCTTTCTTT TRBJ1-1 . TRBV30 .
CASGLQGTYEQYF TGTGCTAGTGGTTTGCAGGGGACCTACGAGCAGTACTTC TRBJ2-7 . TRBV12-5 .
CAISESRGGEAFF TGTGCCATCAGTGAGTCCAGGGGCGGTGAAGCTTTCTTT TRBJ1-1 . TRBV10-3 few
CASSNRLAGVRSTGELFF TGTGCCAGCAGTAACCGACTAGCGGGAGTCCGTAGCACCGGGGAGCTGTTTTTT TRBJ2-2 TRBD2 TRBV27 few
CASSITGGATRETQYF TGTGCCAGTAGTATTACAGGGGGCGCGACGAGAGAGACCCAGTACTTC TRBJ2-5 TRBD1 TRBV19 once
CASSLQGADTGELFF TGTGCCAGCAGCCTACAGGGGGCGGATACCGGGGAGCTGTTTTTT TRBJ2-2 TRBD1 TRBV7-3 .